This T cell receptor beta chain was retrieved from a study of CD8+CD57+ T cells in acquired aplastic anemia. Background on the study: Isolated CD4+ and CD8+ cells, once sorted, yielded DNA averaging roughly 3.2 ug.

Study-wide points: Patients and controls had CD8+ Simpson's diversity values that were not significantly distinct.

This clonotype was seen many times. Its antigen is unknown. The CDR3 sequence is 13 residues long. CDR1 and CDR2 (germline): SGHNT, YYREEE (reference sequence). With V trimmed by 7 bases and J by 8 bases, 9 bases remained unmatched. Genomic DNA constituted the template upon which TCR beta VDJ and CDR3 profiling was performed. MiXCR was run by TCRdb on the reads, yielding one entry per CDR3 protein. The sample has about 160,000 distinct CDR3 sequences; around 43% are singletons. Selection for sequencing was limited to patients who had shown CD8+CD57+ cell expansion by flow cytometry. Severe acquired aplastic anemia was present in all patients. Patients were untreated when blood was sampled.

V and J are TRBV5-4 and TRBJ2-3; 8 nucleotides agree with TRBD2. This clonotype was obtained from a human donor with aplastic anemia. Sequenced: sorted CD4+, CD8+, or CD8+CD57+ T cells (not recorded which) from PBMCs. The CDR3 sequence: CASGAGGMGTQYF. The DNA for the CDR3 is TGTGCCAGCGGGGCGGGAGGTATGGGTACGCAGTATTTT.